Listed here is a single TCR beta chain. Treatment noted: oral pan-JAK inhibitor, 5-10 mg twice daily. The sample comes from a study of CD8+ T cells in alopecia areata. The J segment lost 2 bases and the V segment lost 0 bases, leaving 3 bases of the junction unmatched. The CDR3 length is 16 residues. Germline-derived CDR1 and CDR2 are LGHNA and YNFKEQ. Reverse transcription of extracted RNA yielded cDNA, which provided the sequencing template. Using immunoSEQ multiplex PCR, the repertoire was profiled, and TCRdb retains in-frame clones only, with some absent. The sample shows about 200,000 clones, under 75% of them seen only once.

The receptor was isolated from a human donor with alopecia areata. This chain connects TRBV4-2 to TRBJ2-7, with 11 bases matching TRBD2. The material sequenced was CD4+ T cells sorted from blood, taken at week 4, from a patient treated with tofacitinib. The CDR3 loop is CASSQELAGAAYEQYF. The CDR3 region has the DNA TGTGCCAGCAGCCAAGAACTAGCGGGGGCCGCCTACGAGCAGTACTTC.